This TCR beta chain emerged from a study of neoadjuvant anti-PD-1 for oral cavity cancer. The length of the CDR3 is 14 residues. The V end was cut by 6 bases, the J end by 8 bases, with 16 bases between. Germline values: CDR1 SNHLY, CDR2 FYNNEI. The data were produced by immunoSEQ multiplex PCR, yet TCRdb's version contains in-frame clones alone and is incomplete. The sample holds approximately 72,000 clones; around 80% are singletons and the top ten take 3% to 4%. The receptor's source is a person aged 35-80 years with oral cavity squamous cell carcinoma. The sample was PBMCs, taken before nivolumab (anti-PD-1) treatment. The chain is built from TRBV2 and TRBJ1-4; D gene ambiguous. CDR3 amino acids: CASRRGGVGEKLFF. The CDR3 region has the DNA TGTGCCAGCAGACGGGGTGGTGTTGGGGAAAAACTGTTTTTT.